The source of this T cell receptor beta chain is a study of a mutant IDH1 vaccine in newly diagnosed glioma. As for the study in general: Averaging roughly 40 years of age, treated patients were around 62% male and around 40% female.

Points from the study as a whole: Researchers report vaccine-induced immune responses in 93.3% of patients. No link was apparently found between pseudoprogression and changes in top peripheral T cell clonotypes.

Comments on this clone: Antigen unknown.

The protocol was immunoSEQ multiplex PCR, while the TCRdb copy is restricted to in-frame clones and leaves out a portion. The sample lists 75,000 to 85,000 clones, about 91% seen once, with about 0.61% in the top ten. Regarding time point: week 5, during vaccination. Vaccination comprised doses that each held 300 ug of mutant IDH1 20-mer peptide, plus topical imiquimod. Germline loops: CDR1 MDHEN, CDR2 SYDVKM. The CDR3 is made up of 15 amino acids. Trimming removed 5 bases from V and 5 bases from J, with 18 bases in between. Specimen: PBMCs, collected from a glioma patient whose treatment included an IDH1 peptide vaccine. This sequence originates from a woman in her 50s with glioma. The chain links TRBV28 to TRBJ1-1; D is ambiguous. In nucleotides, the CDR3 is TGTGCCAGCAGTCAACCCTGGGGTAGGAGGACTGAAGCTTTCTTT. It translates to CASSQPWGRRTEAFF.